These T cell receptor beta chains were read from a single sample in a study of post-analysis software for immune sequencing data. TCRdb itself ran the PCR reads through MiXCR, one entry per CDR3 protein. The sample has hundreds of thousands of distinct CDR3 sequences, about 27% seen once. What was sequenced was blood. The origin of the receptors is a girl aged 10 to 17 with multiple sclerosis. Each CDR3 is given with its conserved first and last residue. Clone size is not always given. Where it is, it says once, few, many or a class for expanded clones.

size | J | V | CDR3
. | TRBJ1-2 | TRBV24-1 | CATSDSAGDGVAGYTF
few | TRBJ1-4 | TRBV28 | CASRGGRGQLGEKLFF
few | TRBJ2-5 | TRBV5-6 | CASSLGAGGFQETQYF
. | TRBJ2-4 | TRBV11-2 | CASSPGRVDIQYF
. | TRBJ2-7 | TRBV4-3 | CASSEAGPSYEQYF
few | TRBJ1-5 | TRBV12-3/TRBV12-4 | CASRPQGGNQPQHF
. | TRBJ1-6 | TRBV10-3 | CATCRDGNSPLHF
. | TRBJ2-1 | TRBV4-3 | CASSLSISSGWGNEQFF
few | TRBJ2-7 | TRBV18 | CASSPRRGSSYEQYF
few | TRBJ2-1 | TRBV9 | CASSVGGEEQFF
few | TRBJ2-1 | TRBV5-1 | CASRPTAVWGEQFF